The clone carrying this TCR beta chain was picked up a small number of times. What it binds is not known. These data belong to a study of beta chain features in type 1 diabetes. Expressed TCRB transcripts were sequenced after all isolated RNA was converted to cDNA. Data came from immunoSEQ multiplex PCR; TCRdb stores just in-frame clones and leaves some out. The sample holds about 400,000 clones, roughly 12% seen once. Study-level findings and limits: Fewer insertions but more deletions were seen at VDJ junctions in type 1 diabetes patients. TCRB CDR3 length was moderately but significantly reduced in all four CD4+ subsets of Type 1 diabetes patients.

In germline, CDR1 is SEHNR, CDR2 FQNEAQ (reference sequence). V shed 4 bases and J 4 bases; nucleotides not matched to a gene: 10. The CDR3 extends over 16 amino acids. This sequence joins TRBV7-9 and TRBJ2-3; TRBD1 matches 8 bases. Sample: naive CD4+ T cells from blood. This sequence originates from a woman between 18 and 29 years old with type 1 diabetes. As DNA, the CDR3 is TGTGCCAGCAGCTCGAACGACAGGGGACCGGCAGATACGCAGTATTTT. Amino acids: CASSSNDRGPADTQYF.